Here is one T cell receptor beta chain with its context. Its antigen is unknown. CD8+ and CD4+ T cells from blood underwent TCR beta sequencing. Healthy donors acted as controls, with matching for age and sex. This sample was taken from a study of CD8 T cells in Susac syndrome. Study observations and caveats: The study acknowledged a relatively small number of individuals in its TCR sequencing and HLA analysis.

An amount of RNA that ranged from roughly 0.5 to 1 ug was reverse transcribed with random hexamers. The authors amplified TCR beta CDR3 across 54 Vbeta and 13 Jbeta using immunoSEQ multiplex PCR. Via MiXCR, TCRdb re-called the immunoSEQ multiplex PCR reads, giving one row per CDR3 protein. The table lists about 150,000 distinct CDR3 sequences, roughly 94% of them singletons. The sequence was obtained from a human donor in good health. Sequenced input: CD4+ T cells from PBMCs.

CDR3 DNA sequence: TGTGCCAGTGCTCCGGACTTCAATGAGCAGTTCTTC. Its translation is CASAPDFNEQFF. J is TRBJ2-1 and V is TRBV19, with a possible D match to TRBD2 (5 bases). The V gene's germline CDR1 is LNHDA and CDR2 SQIVND (reference sequence). V was shortened by 8 bases and J by 6 bases, with 11 bases between the two germline ends. This CDR3 contains 12 residues.